Presented here are 22 T cell receptor beta chains from one specimen sequenced in a study of blood T cell repertoires in COVID-19. The method was immunoSEQ multiplex PCR; TCRdb's version includes in-frame clones alone and lacks a portion of them. Among tens of thousands of clones, around nine tenths were seen once, and the ten largest hold about 31%. The sequenced material came from peripheral blood. All receptors derive from a man in his sixties or seventies with active COVID-19.

Only one count was recorded for this clone. The chain uses TRBV3-1 (or the pseudogene TRBV3-2) and TRBJ2-7; 13 nucleotides align to TRBD2. The CDR3 has 19 amino acids. V lost 0 bases to trimming and J lost 2 bases; unmatched junction nucleotides: 10. The germline V gene has CDR1 LGHDT and CDR2 YNNKEL (reference sequence). CDR3 bases: TGTGCCAGCAGCCAAGAGGGATGGACTAGCGGGAGAGCCCCCTACGAGCAGTACTTC. As protein: CASSQEGWTSGRAPYEQYF.

The rearrangement uses TRBV5-1 and TRBJ1-2; 9 nucleotides agree with TRBD1. The CDR3 is 17 residues long. V lost 4 bases, J lost 4 bases, and 14 bases stayed unmatched. Germline assignment: CDR1 SGHRS and CDR2 YFSETQ. CDR3 coding DNA: TGCGCCAGCAGCCCGTCCCCGGACAGGGGAATGTCCTATGGCTACACCTTC. Protein: CASSPSPDRGMSYGYTF.

Only one count was recorded for this clone. V gene TRBV5-1 combines with J gene TRBJ1-1; D unresolved. Germline CDR1 and CDR2: SGHRS and YFSETQ. V was shortened by 2 bases and J by 5 bases, with 10 bases between the two germline ends. The CDR3 contains 13 residues. The CDR3 here is CASSFGRETEAFF. Written as DNA, the CDR3 is TGCGCCAGCAGCTTCGGGAGGGAGACTGAAGCTTTCTTT.

The sample holds one count of this clone. The chain has TRBV7-6 and TRBJ2-7, with unresolved D. Germline loops: CDR1 SGHVS, CDR2 FNYEAQ. The CDR3 covers 15 residues. Trimming stripped 5 bases from V and 7 bases from J, with 21 bases between. This chain's CDR3 is CASSPRWKRTGEQYF. CDR3 DNA sequence: TGTGCCAGCAGCCCCCGGTGGAAGCGCACTGGAGAGCAGTACTTC. The full variable domain, rest sourced from reference TRBV7-6 and TRBJ2-7, is GAGVSQSPRYKVTKRGQDVALRCDPISGHVSLYWYRQALGQGPEFLTYFNYEAQQDKSGLPNDRFSAERPEGSISTLTIQRTEQRDSAMYRCASSPRWKRTGEQYFGPGTRLTVT.

V usage is TRBV10-1 and J usage is TRBJ1-5; TRBD1 agrees at 8 bases. Trimming cost V 2 bases and J 4 bases; bases outside gene matches: 1. The germline gives CDR1 WNHNN, CDR2 SYGVQD (reference sequence). This CDR3 spans 14 amino acids. The CDR3 here is CASSEGTGNQPQHF. CDR3 DNA sequence: TGCGCCAGCAGTGAGGGGACAGGTAATCAGCCCCAGCATTTT.

The CDR3 here is CAWSTGVGSPLHF. The CDR3 DNA reads TGTGCCTGGAGCACAGGGGTGGGTTCACCCCTCCACTTT. The chain uses TRBV30 and TRBJ1-6; TRBD1 aligns across 7 bases. Trimming took 3 bases from V and 9 from J; bases not matched to a gene: 5. The CDR3 consists of 13 residues. Germline values: CDR1 GTSNPN, CDR2 SVGIG (reference sequence).

The chain is built from TRBV6-6 and TRBJ1-2; D possibly corresponds to TRBD1 (5 bases). This CDR3 contains 12 residues. The V gene's germline CDR1 is MNHNY and CDR2 SVGAGI (reference sequence). V lost 0 bases and J 8 bases, leaving 7 bases between the germline ends. The chain's CDR3 is CASSYSQGGYTF. The DNA for the CDR3 is TGTGCCAGCAGTTACTCCCAGGGAGGCTACACCTTC.

This chain uses TRBV10-3 with TRBJ2-1; maybe TRBD2 (6 bases). Between the trimmed V and J ends, which lost 6 bases and 9 bases, there was a span of 9 bases. The CDR3 spans 11 residues. Germline CDR1 and CDR2: ENHRY and SYGVKD. This CDR3 reads CAISLGGEQFF. The DNA of the CDR3 is TGTGCCATCAGCCTGGGGGGTGAGCAGTTCTTC.

V gene TRBV7-2 combines with J gene TRBJ2-3; 7 bases map to TRBD2. Unmatched junction bases numbered 5, after V lost 5 bases and J lost 0 bases. CDR3 length equals 15 residues. Per germline, CDR1 SGHTA and CDR2 FQGNSA. Here the CDR3 DNA reads TGTGCCAGCAGCATCGGGAGGTCCAGCACAGATACGCAGTATTTT. It specifies CASSIGRSSTDTQYF.

V gene TRBV19 combines with J gene TRBJ1-5, with 7 bases aligning to TRBD1. Germline loops: CDR1 LNHDA, CDR2 SQIVND (reference sequence). This CDR3 is 17 amino acids long. Trimming at V came to 0 bases and at J to 0 bases, leaving 5 bases not matched to a gene. In nucleotides, the CDR3 is TGTGCCAGTAGTATAGAGACAGGGAGTAATAGCAATCAGCCCCAGCATTTT. Residues: CASSIETGSNSNQPQHF. Supplemented by reference TRBV19 and TRBJ1-5, the full variable domain reads DGGITQSPKYLFRKEGQNVTLSCEQNLNHDAMYWYRQDPGQGLRLIYYSQIVNDFQKGDIAEGYSVSREKKESFPLTVTSAQKNPTAFYLCASSIETGSNSNQPQHFGDGTRLSIL.

This rearrangement joins TRBV5-5 to TRBJ2-1, with 8 bases lining up with TRBD2. The V gene's germline CDR1 is SGHKS and CDR2 YYEKEE (reference sequence). V was pared by 7 bases and J by 9 bases, with 15 bases of the junction left unmatched. The CDR3 has 15 amino acids. This CDR3 is CASGPQAGGIGEQFF. The CDR3 nucleotides are TGTGCCAGCGGGCCTCAGGCGGGAGGAATAGGTGAGCAGTTCTTC.

The chain links TRBV9 to TRBJ2-1; 8 positions agree with TRBD1. The germline gives CDR1 SGDLS, CDR2 YYNGEE. The CDR3 totals 15 residues. V shed 7 bases and J 10 bases; nucleotides not matched to a gene: 16. The CDR3 nucleotides are TGTGCCAGCGCGGTAGGACAGGGTGGGACCTGGGAGCAGTTCTTC. Residues: CASAVGQGGTWEQFF.

In DNA, the CDR3 is TGCAGCGTTGCGGGACAGGCTTCCTACGAGCAGTACTTC. Its translation: CSVAGQASYEQYF. The genes are TRBV29-1 and TRBJ2-7, with TRBD1 identical over 8 bases. Per germline, CDR1 SQVTM and CDR2 ANQGSEA. The CDR3 loop spans 13 amino acids. V gave up 4 bases and J gave up 1 base; unmatched junction bases: 3.

This chain links TRBV18 with TRBJ1-1; 8 positions match TRBD1. The CDR3 spans 15 residues. V lost 8 bases to trimming and J lost 1 base; unmatched junction nucleotides: 9. Germline V lookup: CDR1 KGHSH, CDR2 LQKENI. The CDR3 region is CASTLTGGRNTEAFF. In nucleotides, the CDR3 is TGTGCCAGCACGCTAACAGGGGGGAGGAACACTGAAGCTTTCTTT. Based on the CDR3 plus reference TRBV18 and TRBJ1-1, the full variable domain is NAGVMQNPRHLVRRRGQEARLRCSPMKGHSHVYWYRQLPEEGLKFMVYLQKENIIDESGMPKERFSAEFPKEGPSILRIQQVVRGDSAAYFCASTLTGGRNTEAFFGQGTRLTVV.

V usage is TRBV18 and J usage is TRBJ2-1, with TRBD2 matching 7 bases. Germline CDR1 KGHSH, CDR2 LQKENI. CDR3 length equals 15 residues. J was trimmed by 6 bases and V by 9 bases; bases with no gene match: 14. The CDR3 here is CASSSRREGSNEQFF. The CDR3 nucleotides are TGTGCCAGTTCCTCCCGGAGGGAGGGGAGCAATGAGCAGTTCTTC.

This chain uses TRBV28 with TRBJ1-3; possibly TRBD1 for D (6 bases). The CDR3 is 14 amino acids. Per the germline V gene, CDR1 is MDHEN and CDR2 is SYDVKM. The V and J ends lost 6 bases and 4 bases respectively, with 13 bases between them. The CDR3 DNA reads TGTGCCAGCAGACAGCAGGGGCCGGGAAACACCATATATTTT. Translated, it gives CASRQQGPGNTIYF.

The rearrangement uses TRBV10-3 and TRBJ2-7; 12 nucleotides match TRBD2. CDR1 and CDR2 (germline): ENHRY, SYGVKD. This CDR3 region has 15 residues. J gave up 4 bases and V 3 bases, and 4 bases lay outside the gene matches. The CDR3 loop reads CAISDKTSGSYEQYF. The CDR3 DNA reads as TGTGCCATCAGTGACAAGACTAGCGGGAGTTACGAGCAGTACTTC.

This clone was seen a single time. The chain carries TRBV2 and TRBJ1-2; D is unclear. The germline gives CDR1 SNHLY, CDR2 FYNNEI. The CDR3 has 15 amino acids. The V end lost 7 bases, the J end lost 6 bases, and 21 bases lay between the germline ends. DNA of the CDR3: TGTGCCAGCACAAGCCGGGATACTCTCCTTCATGGCTACACCTTC. It yields the protein CASTSRDTLLHGYTF.

The V call is TRBV9, the J call TRBJ1-1; D is undetermined. The CDR3 runs 15 residues. Trimming shortened V by 0 bases and J by 1 base, and 10 bases separated the two germline ends. CDR1 is SGDLS and CDR2 is YYNGEE in the germline V gene. CDR3 region: CASSVGTRGNTEAFF. The CDR3 nucleotides are TGTGCCAGCAGCGTAGGCACACGGGGGAACACTGAAGCTTTCTTT.

The chain has TRBV4-2 and TRBJ1-3; D is unclear. CDR1 and CDR2 from the germline V gene are LGHNA and YNFKEQ. The CDR3 has 16 residues. The V end was cut by 0 bases, the J end by 8 bases, with 17 bases between. The CDR3 DNA reads as TGTGCCAGCAGCCAAGATCGAGGGTGGGTCAGCGACACCATATATTTT. Protein sequence: CASSQDRGWVSDTIYF.

The chain employs TRBV12-3 or TRBV12-4 and TRBJ1-2; the D is unclear. This CDR3 contains 12 residues. V was shortened by 3 bases and J by 8 bases, with 10 bases between the two germline ends. In DNA, the CDR3 is TGTGCCAGCAGTTTCGACGTGGAGGGCTACACCTTC. Its protein is CASSFDVEGYTF.

This rearrangement joins TRBV5-8 to TRBJ2-5; no reliable D call. This CDR3 spans 13 amino acids. The V and J ends lost 0 bases and 6 bases respectively, with 9 bases between them. Per the germline V gene, CDR1 is SGHTS and CDR2 is YDEGEE. The chain's CDR3 is CASSLAGFKTQYF. DNA of the CDR3: TGTGCCAGCAGCTTGGCCGGGTTCAAGACCCAGTACTTC.